Following are 25 T cell receptor beta chains from one sample sequenced in a study of T cell responses to AZD1222 COVID-19 vaccine. Profiled with immunoSEQ multiplex PCR; TCRdb holds only in-frame clones, not every one. The profile shows about 120,000 clones, 84% of them singletons. The sample was peripheral blood, taken on day 0 of AZD1222 vaccination. Source of these receptors: an adult in good health.

The chain uses TRBV5-4 and TRBJ1-3; D perhaps matches TRBD1 (5 bases). This CDR3 comprises 15 residues. V lost 4 bases and J lost 1, with 12 bases in between. Germline values: CDR1 SGHNT, CDR2 YYREEE (reference sequence). CDR3 sequence (DNA): TGTGCCAGCAGCCCCGGGGGGGGGTCTGGAAACACCATATATTTT. This translates into CASSPGGGSGNTIYF. Using reference TRBV5-4 and TRBJ1-3 for the parts outside the CDR3, the full variable domain is ETGVTQSPTHLIKTRGQQVTLRCSSQSGHNTVSWYQQALGQGPQFIFQYYREEENGRGNFPPRFSGLQFPNYSSELNVNALELDDSALYLCASSPGGGSGNTIYFGEGSWLTVV.

The chain employs TRBV5-4 and TRBJ2-1; 9 nucleotides line up with TRBD2. The ends lost 4 bases at V and 1 base at J; junction bases unmatched: 3. Germline lookup yields CDR1 SGHNT and CDR2 YYREEE (reference sequence). This CDR3 comprises 15 residues. The CDR3 protein is CASSTRGGSYNEQFF. The CDR3 DNA is TGTGCCAGCAGCACGCGGGGGGGATCCTACAATGAGCAGTTCTTC.

The chain carries TRBV6-5 and TRBJ1-2; 9 bases map to TRBD1. CDR1 and CDR2 from the germline V gene are MNHEY and SVGAGI. V lost 5 bases to trimming and J lost 4 bases; unmatched junction nucleotides: 8. CDR3 length: 15 residues. The CDR3 sequence is CASSPQGARGYGYTF. The CDR3 DNA reads as TGTGCCAGCAGTCCACAGGGGGCTCGCGGCTATGGCTACACCTTC.

The chain is built from TRBV5-8 and TRBJ2-3, with D possibly matching TRBD1 (5 bases). The germline gives CDR1 SGHTS, CDR2 YDEGEE. V gave up 4 bases and J gave up 5 bases, with 14 bases separating them. The CDR3 totals 14 residues. CDR3 bases: TGTGCCAGCAGCCGAGACCAGGGTCAAGATACGCAGTATTTT. Its translation is CASSRDQGQDTQYF.

CDR3 protein: CASKPQGLITEAFF. DNA of the CDR3: TGTGCCAGTAAGCCCCAGGGGCTGATCACTGAAGCTTTCTTT. The chain carries TRBV19 and TRBJ1-1; TRBD1 is a possible D gene (6 bases). Germline V CDR1 and CDR2: LNHDA, SQIVND (reference sequence). Trimming left V 7 bases short and J 4 bases short, with 16 bases between. The CDR3 spans 14 residues. Supplemented by reference TRBV19 and TRBJ1-1, the full variable domain reads DGGITQSPKYLFRKEGQNVTLSCEQNLNHDAMYWYRQDPGQGLRLIYYSQIVNDFQKGDIAEGYSVSREKKESFPLTVTSAQKNPTAFYLCASKPQGLITEAFFGQGTRLTVV.

The rearrangement links TRBV7-3 to TRBJ2-7; 9 nucleotides align to TRBD1. The CDR3 consists of 16 residues. V lost 1 base to trimming and J lost 5 bases; unmatched junction nucleotides: 9. Germline V CDR1 and CDR2: SGHTA, FQGTGA. CDR3 coding DNA: TGTGCCAGCAGCTTAAGCCCCACAGGGGGCCCCAACGAGCAGTACTTC. Residues: CASSLSPTGGPNEQYF.

The chain combines TRBV7-3 with TRBJ2-7, with D tentatively TRBD1 (6 bases). This CDR3 region has 12 residues. Germline V gene sequence: CDR1 SGHTA, CDR2 FQGTGA. The V end lost 5 bases, the J end lost 3 bases, and 8 bases lay between the germline ends. The CDR3 spells CASSEQGYEQYF. The CDR3 nucleotides read TGTGCCAGCAGCGAACAGGGCTACGAGCAGTACTTC.

This chain joins TRBV14 and TRBJ1-1; possible D gene TRBD1, 5 bases. V was clipped by 3 bases and J by 0 bases, with 8 bases between them. CDR1 and CDR2 (germline): SGHDN, FVKESK. CDR3 length: 14 amino acids. This CDR3 reads CASSQRGLNTEAFF. CDR3 DNA: TGTGCCAGCAGCCAGAGGGGTCTGAACACTGAAGCTTTCTTT. Variable domain in full (rest from reference TRBV14 and TRBJ1-1): EAGVTQFPSHSVIEKGQTVTLRCDPISGHDNLYWYRRVMGKEIKFLLHFVKESKQDESGMPNNRFLAERTGGTYSTLKVQPAELEDSGVYFCASSQRGLNTEAFFGQGTRLTVV.

Comment on this clone: One end of the junction is discordant with germline, which a read error may explain. The V gene is TRBV7-7, the J gene TRBJ2-3, with a weak D call TRBD2 (6 bases). Per germline, CDR1 SSHAT and CDR2 FNYEAQ (reference sequence). This CDR3 contains 14 residues. CDR3 in DNA: TGTGCTAGCAGCCCCCGGACTAACACAGATACGCAGTATTTT. Amino acids: CASSPRTNTDTQYF.

V and J are TRBV2 and TRBJ1-2; possibly TRBD1 for D (5 bases). This CDR3 has 16 amino acids. Germline V CDR1 and CDR2: SNHLY, FYNNEI. V lost 3 bases, J lost 8 bases, and 22 bases lay in between. In DNA form, the CDR3 reads TGTGCCAGCAGTGATAAGTTCGGGACTGCCGCCTCCGGCTACACCTTC. As protein: CASSDKFGTAASGYTF.

The DNA for the CDR3 is TGTGCCAGCAGCGTAGTAGGCTCGGAGACCCAGTACTTC. This sequence encodes CASSVVGSETQYF. The V call is TRBV9, the J call TRBJ2-5, with no clear D. This CDR3 region has 13 residues. The germline CDR1 and CDR2 sequences are SGDLS and YYNGEE. V was trimmed by 0 bases and J by 5 bases, leaving 8 bases between them.

CDR3 nucleotide sequence: TGTGCCAGTAGTATTTGGCGCAGGGGCTATGGCTACACCTTC. Translation: CASSIWRRGYGYTF. V gene TRBV19 combines with J gene TRBJ1-2, with a possible D match to TRBD1 (6 bases). V lost 3 bases and J 4 bases, leaving 12 bases between the germline ends. CDR1 LNHDA and CDR2 SQIVND come from the germline V gene (reference sequence). The CDR3 runs to 14 residues.

The V gene is TRBV9, the J gene TRBJ2-1; 7 bases map to TRBD2. CDR1 is SGDLS and CDR2 is YYNGEE in the germline V gene. The V segment lost 6 bases and the J segment 4 bases; nucleotides outside the gene matches: 7. The length of the CDR3 is 14 residues. The CDR3, as DNA: TGTGCCAGCAAACTTCGGGGGGAGTACAATGAGCAGTTCTTC. The encoded protein is CASKLRGEYNEQFF.

This chain connects TRBV28 to TRBJ1-2, with D unclear. The V end was cut by 3 bases, the J end by 6 bases, with 8 bases between. The CDR3 has 12 amino acids. Germline V lookup: CDR1 MDHEN, CDR2 SYDVKM. The CDR3 DNA is TGTGCCAGCAGTTTCATTCAAGATGGCTACACCTTC. Its translation: CASSFIQDGYTF.

The CDR3 loop reads CASSQVSVNSPLHF. The CDR3 DNA reads TGTGCCAGCAGCCAAGTTAGTGTGAATTCACCCCTCCACTTT. The gene calls are TRBV16 and TRBJ1-6; no definite D call. The CDR3 extends over 14 amino acids. Germline loops: CDR1 KGHSY, CDR2 FQNENV. Trimming pared 2 bases from V and 7 bases from J, leaving 9 bases between.

V is TRBV2 and J is TRBJ1-5, with D possibly matching TRBD1 (6 bases). There are 13 residues in the CDR3. V was pared by 6 bases and J by 3 bases, with 9 bases between. Germline V gene sequence: CDR1 SNHLY, CDR2 FYNNEI. The CDR3 nucleotides read TGTGCCAGCAGAAGGACAGTCAATCAGCCCCAGCATTTT. It codes for CASRRTVNQPQHF.

V and J are TRBV6-4 and TRBJ1-5; D remains ambiguous. V gave up 7 bases and J gave up 2 bases, with 12 bases separating them. This CDR3 region has 14 residues. Germline CDR1 and CDR2: MRHNA and SNTAGT. In DNA form, the CDR3 reads TGTGCCAGCAATACCGGACGGGGCAATCAGCCCCAGCATTTT. It translates to CASNTGRGNQPQHF.

The chain combines TRBV2 with TRBJ2-2; D call uncertain. V dropped 6 bases and J dropped 4 bases, with 6 bases sitting between them. The CDR3 covers 12 residues. CDR1 SNHLY and CDR2 FYNNEI come from the germline V gene. CDR3 in DNA: TGTGCCAGCAGGTACTTCACCGGGGAGCTGTTTTTT. Translation: CASRYFTGELFF.

The sample holds one count of this clone. V is TRBV18 and J is TRBJ2-7; either TRBD1 or TRBD2 may supply D (5 bases each). This CDR3 has 13 amino acids. Germline V CDR1 and CDR2: KGHSH, LQKENI. V dropped 5 bases and J dropped 4 bases, with 12 bases sitting between them. The CDR3 DNA is TGTGCCAGCTCATTTCGGGACCGGTACGAGCAGTACTTC. It encodes CASSFRDRYEQYF.

The rearrangement links TRBV24-1 to TRBJ2-3; TRBD2 matches at 9 bases. In germline, CDR1 is KGHDR, CDR2 SFDVKD. The ends lost 4 bases at V and 3 bases at J; junction bases unmatched: 10. This CDR3 is built from 17 residues. As DNA, the CDR3 is TGTGCCACCAGTGACCCCATGGGGGCGGGGGGGACAGATACGCAGTATTTT. This sequence encodes CATSDPMGAGGTDTQYF.

The chain couples TRBV28 to TRBJ2-2; 9 nucleotides align to TRBD2. In germline, CDR1 is MDHEN, CDR2 SYDVKM. CDR3 length equals 16 residues. The V segment lost 6 bases and the J segment 5 bases; nucleotides outside the gene matches: 10. In DNA, the CDR3 is TGTGCCAGCAGCTCACCCGGACTAGCGTGGACCGGGGAGCTGTTTTTT. Amino acid sequence: CASSSPGLAWTGELFF. Full variable domain (outside the CDR3, taken from reference TRBV28 and TRBJ2-2): DVKVTQSSRYLVKRTGEKVFLECVQDMDHENMFWYRQDPGLGLRLIYFSYDVKMKEKGDIPEGYSVSREKKERFSLILESASTNQTSMYLCASSSPGLAWTGELFFGEGSRLTVL.

The chain recombines TRBV7-2 with TRBJ2-4; D perhaps matches TRBD2 (5 bases). The CDR3 is made up of 13 amino acids. V lost 2 bases and J lost 7, with 9 bases in between. CDR1 is SGHTA, CDR2 FQGNSA, per germline. The DNA of the CDR3 is TGTGCCAGCAGCTTATTCGAGGGTAACATTCAGTACTTC. Translated, it gives CASSLFEGNIQYF.

This clone was seen just once. The chain is built from TRBV6-5 and TRBJ1-2; 7 bases match TRBD1. This CDR3 comprises 14 residues. CDR1 and CDR2 (germline): MNHEY, SVGAGI. Trimming at V came to 1 base and at J to 6 bases, leaving 5 bases not matched to a gene. CDR3 in amino acids: CASSYLRDRDGYTF. The CDR3 DNA follows: TGTGCCAGCAGTTACTTACGGGACAGAGATGGCTACACCTTC.

The J gene is TRBJ1-1, the V gene TRBV6-5, with D perhaps matching TRBD1 (6 bases). V gave up 5 bases and J gave up 4 bases, with 8 bases separating them. The CDR3 contains 12 residues. CDR1 and CDR2 (germline): MNHEY, SVGAGI. This CDR3 reads CASSQGFTEAFF. For the CDR3, the DNA is TGTGCCAGCAGTCAGGGGTTCACTGAAGCTTTCTTT.

This chain joins TRBV2 and TRBJ2-1; possible D gene TRBD1, 6 bases. V lost 2 bases and J lost 6, with 17 bases in between. The CDR3 sequence is 16 residues long. Germline CDR1 reads SNHLY; CDR2 reads FYNNEI. CDR3: CASSEIAGTLSNEQFF. CDR3 sequence (DNA): TGTGCCAGCAGTGAAATCGCCGGGACATTGAGCAATGAGCAGTTCTTC. The whole variable domain, remainder taken from reference TRBV2 and TRBJ2-1, is EPEVTQTPSHQVTQMGQEVILRCVPISNHLYFYWYRQILGQKVEFLVSFYNNEISEKSEIFDDQFSVERPDGSNFTLKIRSTKLEDSAMYFCASSEIAGTLSNEQFFGPGTRLTVL.